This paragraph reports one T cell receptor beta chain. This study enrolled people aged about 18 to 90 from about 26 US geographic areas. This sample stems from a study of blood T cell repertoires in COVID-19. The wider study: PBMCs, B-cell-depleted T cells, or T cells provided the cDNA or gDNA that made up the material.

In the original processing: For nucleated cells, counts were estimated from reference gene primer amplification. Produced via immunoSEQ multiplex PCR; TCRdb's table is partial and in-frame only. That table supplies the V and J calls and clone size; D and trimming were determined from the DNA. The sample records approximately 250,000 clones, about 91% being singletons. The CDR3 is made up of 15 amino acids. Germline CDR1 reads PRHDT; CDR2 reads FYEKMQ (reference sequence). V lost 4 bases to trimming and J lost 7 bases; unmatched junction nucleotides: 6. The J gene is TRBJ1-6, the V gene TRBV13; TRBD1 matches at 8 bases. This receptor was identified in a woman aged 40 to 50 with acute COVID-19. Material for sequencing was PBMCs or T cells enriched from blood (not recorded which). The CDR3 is CASSSRQGTNSPLHF. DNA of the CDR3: TGTGCCAGCAGCTCCCGACAGGGGACGAATTCACCCCTCCACTTT.